Listed here are 19 T cell receptor beta chains from one sample, sequenced in a study of tissue T cells after allogeneic stem cell transplantation. TCRdb keeps only in-frame clones here, not all; method: immunoSEQ multiplex PCR. The sample holds roughly 7,700 clones; less than 45% are singletons and the top ten take around 2.2%. Time point here: mouse harvest day 7 after allogeneic transplant. Mouse grafts combined 10^7 T-cell-depleted bone marrow cells with 10^6 splenic CD5+ T cells. Sequenced material: skin. The receptor set was obtained from a female BALB/c mouse given C57BL/6 T cells with graft-versus-host disease after an allogeneic hematopoietic cell transplant.

About this clone itself: Any gene name here is a mouse gene name. Read sequence stops 1 residue before the CDR3 end, and the germline J gene provides the missing end. V is TRBV26 and J is TRBJ2-3, with D unclear. The germline CDR1 and CDR2 sequences are KGHPV and FQNQEV (reference sequence). This CDR3 contains 12 residues. The V and J ends lost 4 bases and 0 bases respectively, with 2 bases between them. CDR3 loop: CASSHSAETLYF. The sequenced part of the CDR3 DNA is TGTGCCAGCAGTCACAGTGCAGAAACGCTGTAT.

Turning to this clone: Genes and germline come from the mouse. The CDR3: CASSLRGPGGQLYF. The CDR3 DNA, read in part, is TGTGCCAGCAGTCTCCGGGGGCCCGGCGGGCAGCTCTAC. The chain couples TRBV26 to TRBJ2-2; perhaps D is TRBD1 or TRBD2 (6 bases each). The CDR3 is cut off 1 residue early in the read; its end comes from the germline J gene. CDR1 is KGHPV and CDR2 is FQNQEV in the germline V gene (reference sequence). The germline V and J ends were trimmed by 3 bases and 7 bases, with 12 bases remaining between them. There are 14 residues in the CDR3.

As for this clone: Here the gene names and germline are mouse. The CDR3 goes on 1 residue after the read ends, and that part is filled in from the germline J gene. V gene TRBV3 combines with J gene TRBJ2-5; 9 nucleotides agree with TRBD2. The trim removed 1 base at V and 1 base at J, leaving 6 bases unmatched. Per germline, CDR1 SNHLY and CDR2 FYNGKV (reference sequence). The CDR3 is 17 residues long. Here the CDR3 reads CASSLDLGGKDQDTQYF. CDR3 DNA, as far as it was read: TGTGCCAGCAGCTTAGATCTGGGGGGGAAGGACCAAGACACCCAGTAC.

As to this clone: The germline and genes are mouse ones. Read data end 1 residue before the CDR3 end; the end is taken from the germline J gene. The chain has TRBV23 and TRBJ1-4; no check of the table's D call, TRBD1, against the DNA was made. The CDR3 length is 14 residues. The V gene's germline CDR1 is KGHTA and CDR2 FQNQQP. CDR3 sequence: CSSSQSTSNERLFF. CDR3 DNA, as far as it was read: TGCTCCAGCAGTCAATCGACATCCAACGAAAGATTATTT.

With regard to this clone: All gene names here are mouse names. Read sequence stops 1 residue before the CDR3 end, and the germline J gene provides the missing end. The rearrangement uses TRBV19 and TRBJ2-4; TRBD2 matches 10 bases. The CDR3 sequence is 16 residues long. V shed 1 base and J 0 bases; nucleotides not matched to a gene: 2. Germline values: CDR1 FNHDT, CDR2 SITEND (reference sequence). CDR3 amino acids: CASSILGGRSQNTLYF. CDR3 bases read: TGTGCCAGCAGTATACTGGGGGGGCGGAGTCAAAACACCTTGTAC. The complete variable domain, with remaining parts taken from reference TRBV19 and TRBJ2-4, reads GGIITQTPKFLIGQEGQKLTLKCQQNFNHDTMYWYRQDSGKGLRLIYYSITENDLQKGDLSEGYDASREKKSSFSLTVTSAQKNEMAVFLCASSILGGRSQNTLYFGAGTRLSVL.

This clone was seen a handful of times. Mouse germline and gene names are used. The sequence runs out 1 residue before the end of the CDR3; the remainder is reconstructed from the germline J gene. This chain connects TRBV26 to TRBJ1-6, with D tentatively TRBD1 (6 bases). TRBJ1-6 is known as an ORF, though its function is uncertain. Germline V gene data show CDR1 as KGHPV and CDR2 as FQNQEV (reference sequence). CDR3 length: 14 amino acids. Trimming shortened V by 3 bases and J by 3 bases, and 6 bases separated the two germline ends. The CDR3 protein is CASSLRGYNSPLYF. CDR3 DNA (partial): TGTGCCAGCAGTCTCAGGGGCTATAATTCGCCCCTCTAC.

The sample holds a few counts of this clone. The germline and genes are mouse ones. The read gets to within 1 residue of the CDR3 end, and the germline J gene fills in the rest. This chain joins TRBV26 and TRBJ2-7; 8 bases match TRBD2. The V gene's germline CDR1 is KGHPV and CDR2 FQNQEV (reference sequence). The CDR3 sequence is 12 residues long. V shed 4 bases and J 4 bases; nucleotides not matched to a gene: 0. The CDR3 protein is CASSRTGYEQYF. The sequenced part of the CDR3 DNA is TGTGCCAGCAGTCGGACTGGGTATGAACAGTAC.

This clone came up a few times. Germline and genes here are mouse. The CDR3 end falls 1 residue outside the read, so it is completed with the germline J gene. The rearrangement links TRBV26 to TRBJ2-5; D perhaps matches TRBD1 (6 bases). V was pared by 6 bases and J by 0 bases, with 13 bases between. The CDR3 is 15 amino acids. CDR1 is KGHPV, CDR2 FQNQEV, per germline (reference sequence). The CDR3 here is CASRPTGTNQDTQYF. The sequenced CDR3 bases are TGTGCCAGCAGACCGACCGGGACAAACCAAGACACCCAGTAC.

This clone turned up a few times. Gene and germline names: mouse. The read gets to within 1 residue of the CDR3 end, and the germline J gene fills in the rest. The V gene is TRBV15, the J gene TRBJ2-1; D is possibly TRBD2 (6 bases). In germline, CDR1 is SGHND, CDR2 FRSKSL. V gave up 6 bases and J gave up 0 bases, with 9 bases separating them. The CDR3 extends over 14 amino acids. The DNA read from the CDR3 is TGTGCCAGCAGCCACTGGGATAACTATGCTGAGCAGTTC. Translation gives CASSHWDNYAEQF. The full CDR3 sequence reads CASSHWDNYAEQFF.

As regards this clone: The listed genes are named as in mouse. Read coverage stops 1 residue before the CDR3 terminus; the germline J gene supplies the remainder. V is TRBV26 and J is TRBJ1-4, with D tentatively TRBD1 (6 bases). V was cut by 5 bases and J by 7 bases, with 11 bases left in between. Germline values: CDR1 KGHPV, CDR2 FQNQEV (reference sequence). The CDR3 has 13 residues. The CDR3 sequence: CASSTQGFERLFF. The DNA read from the CDR3 is TGTGCCAGCAGTACACAGGGTTTCGAAAGATTATTT.

This clone has more than one count but fewer than ten. All gene names here are mouse names. The DNA read from the CDR3 is TGTGCCAGCAGCCGGGACAATGAACAGTAC. It yields the protein CASSRDNEQY. Given in full, the CDR3 is CASSRDNEQYF. This chain connects TRBV26 to TRBJ2-7; tentative D call: TRBD1 (6 bases). The read ends 1 residue shy of where the CDR3 ends; the end is completed using the germline J gene. The germline gives CDR1 KGHPV, CDR2 FQNQEV (reference sequence). Trimming took 6 bases from V and 5 from J, leaving 8 bases between them. This CDR3 region has 11 residues.

This clone rates as medium-sized. Mouse gene names and germline throughout. The sequence runs out 1 residue before the end of the CDR3; the remainder is reconstructed from the germline J gene. The rearrangement links TRBV16 to TRBJ1-4; the D is unclear. The germline V and J ends were trimmed by 5 bases and 4 bases, with 8 bases remaining between them. The CDR3 is 13 amino acids. Germline CDR1 is SGHSA and CDR2 is FRNQAP. The part of the CDR3 DNA that was read is TGTGCAAGCAGCCCGGGCGGCAACGAAAGATTATTT. Translation gives CASSPGGNERLF. The complete CDR3 sequence is CASSPGGNERLFF.

This clone has just a few counts. Gene names denote mouse genes. The CDR3 is cut off 1 residue early in the read; its end comes from the germline J gene. V usage is TRBV3 and J usage is TRBJ1-3; D may be TRBD1 (6 bases). The CDR3 length is 14 residues. V lost 5 bases, J lost 7 bases, and 15 bases lay in between. The V gene's germline CDR1 is SNHLY and CDR2 FYNGKV (reference sequence). CDR3 DNA, as far as it was read: TGTGCCAGCAGCGTCCGACAGGCCGGGAATACGCTCTAT. Amino acid sequence: CASSVRQAGNTLY. The whole CDR3 region reads CASSVRQAGNTLYF.

As to this clone: Gene names follow the mouse nomenclature. The read finishes 1 residue shy of the CDR3 end, and the germline J gene is used to complete it. The chain carries TRBV26 and TRBJ1-3; 7 bases line up with TRBD1. The germline gives CDR1 KGHPV, CDR2 FQNQEV (reference sequence). Trimming removed 7 bases from V and 0 bases from J; junction bases left unmatched: 6. The CDR3 sequence is 15 residues long. CDR3 loop: CASTRDRTSGNTLYF. The sequenced part of the CDR3 DNA is TGTGCCAGCACTCGGGACAGAACTTCTGGAAATACGCTCTAT.

A word on this clone: These gene names are mouse names. The read is 1 residue too short to cover the CDR3 end, so that end is filled in from the germline J gene. The rearrangement uses TRBV3 and TRBJ1-4; TRBD1 aligns across 7 bases. V shed 0 bases, J shed 5 bases, and the junction held 0 bases outside the gene matches. Germline CDR1 and CDR2: SNHLY and FYNGKV (reference sequence). The CDR3 length is 14 residues. The part of the CDR3 DNA that was read is TGTGCCAGCAGCTTAGCGGGACAGAACGAAAGATTATTT. As protein: CASSLAGQNERLF. The complete CDR3 reads CASSLAGQNERLFF.

As for this clone: The gene names here belong to mouse. The CDR3 end is not reached by the read, which stops 1 residue before it; the germline J gene fills it in. V gene TRBV3 combines with J gene TRBJ2-5; D is possibly TRBD1 (5 bases). The CDR3 loop spans 15 amino acids. Trimming cost V 5 bases and J 3 bases, with 15 bases left between them. The germline gives CDR1 SNHLY, CDR2 FYNGKV (reference sequence). Incomplete CDR3 DNA: TGTGCCAGCAGCCGCCGGCAGGGAGGACAAGACACCCAGTAC. As protein: CASSRRQGGQDTQY. In full, the CDR3 is CASSRRQGGQDTQYF.

A note on this clone: The listed genes are named as in mouse. The read comes to an end 1 residue before the CDR3 does, leaving the germline J gene to fill in the end. The chain uses TRBV12-2 and TRBJ1-3; D gene uncertain. CDR1 is SGHLS and CDR2 is HYDKME in the germline V gene. This CDR3 has 15 residues. V was clipped by 0 bases and J by 0 bases, with 8 bases between them. This CDR3 reads CASSLESNSGNTLYF. The sequenced CDR3 bases are TGTGCCAGCTCTCTCGAGTCAAATTCTGGAAATACGCTCTAT.

As regards this clone: Here the gene names and germline are mouse. The read gets to within 1 residue of the CDR3 end, and the germline J gene fills in the rest. The chain couples TRBV24 to TRBJ2-7; 9 bases are a match to TRBD2. CDR1 is KGHTA and CDR2 is FRNEEI in the germline V gene. The CDR3 length is 15 residues. J gave up 4 bases and V 3 bases, and 7 bases lay outside the gene matches. CDR3 region: CASSLPGLGVYEQYF. The covered CDR3 bases are TGTGCCAGCAGTCTCCCGGGACTGGGAGTTTATGAACAGTAC.

This clone was seen a handful of times. Genes and germline come from the mouse. The read gets to within 1 residue of the CDR3 end, and the germline J gene fills in the rest. The rearrangement joins TRBV3 to TRBJ1-3, with a possible D match to TRBD1 (5 bases). The CDR3 has 14 residues. Trimming pared 1 base from V and 3 bases from J, leaving 7 bases between. Germline V lookup: CDR1 SNHLY, CDR2 FYNGKV (reference sequence). The DNA read from the CDR3 is TGTGCCAGCAGCTTAGAAGGGGTTGGAAATACGCTCTAT. This encodes CASSLEGVGNTLY. The CDR3 as a whole reads CASSLEGVGNTLYF.